The 25 T cell receptor beta chains listed next were all sequenced from one sample in a study of T cells after yellow fever vaccination. Each CDR3 protein gets one entry after TCRdb re-called the 5' RACE reads with MiXCR. The sample yields around 500,000 distinct CDR3 sequences, just over 20% seen once. The specimen comprised PBMCs, sampled about 20 days after the first yellow fever vaccination. The receptors shown here come from a man aged 18-30 years who received the YFV17D yellow fever vaccine.

The V gene is TRBV20-1, the J gene TRBJ2-7; 12 bases are a match to TRBD2. Germline assignment: CDR1 DFQATT and CDR2 SNEGSKA (reference sequence). CDR3 length: 15 residues. The V segment lost 6 bases and the J segment 2 bases; nucleotides outside the gene matches: 8. CDR3 loop: CSARGTSGGPYEQYV. DNA of the CDR3: TGCAGTGCACGGGGTACTAGCGGGGGGCCCTACGAGCAGTACGTC.

This clonotype was detected a few times. The chain carries TRBV5-6 and TRBJ1-6, with D possibly being TRBD1 (5 bases). With 3 bases removed from V and 7 bases from J, the gap between germline ends came to 14 bases. The germline V gene has CDR1 SGHDT and CDR2 YYEEEE. This CDR3 has 15 residues. For the CDR3, the DNA is TGTGCCAGCAGCTGGGGGAGTGGAAAGAATTCACCCCTCCACTTT. Protein product: CASSWGSGKNSPLHF.

This clonotype occurred a few times. V and J are TRBV18 and TRBJ2-7; D possibly corresponds to TRBD2 (6 bases). The CDR3 is 15 amino acids. CDR1 is KGHSH, CDR2 LQKENI, per germline. Trimming cost V 3 bases and J 3 bases, with 15 bases left between them. The CDR3 coding sequence is TGTGCCAGCTCACCTTCCTCGGGGGTCGACTACGAGCAGTACTTC. This codes for CASSPSSGVDYEQYF.

The chain carries TRBV14 and TRBJ1-1; D gene unclear. CDR1 is SGHDN and CDR2 is FVKESK in the germline V gene. V was pared by 4 bases and J by 1 base, with 13 bases between. This CDR3 has 15 amino acids. CDR3 in amino acids: CASSPWVGRNTEAFF. CDR3 DNA sequence: TGTGCCAGCAGCCCCTGGGTGGGGAGGAACACTGAAGCTTTCTTT.

This clonotype was found many times. The junction departs from germline at one end; a sequencing error may be responsible. The rearrangement links TRBV7-7 to TRBJ2-5; TRBD1 or TRBD2 may be the D gene (6 bases each). This CDR3 is 14 amino acids long. Germline CDR1 SSHAT, CDR2 FNYEAQ (reference sequence). The CDR3 spells CASSFGGVGETQYF. The CDR3 bases are TGTGCTAGCAGCTTCGGGGGCGTAGGAGAGACCCAGTACTTC.

This chain joins TRBV5-1 and TRBJ2-2; D is undetermined. The CDR3 has 13 amino acids. Per the germline V gene, CDR1 is SGHRS and CDR2 is YFSETQ. The germline V and J ends were trimmed by 4 bases and 4 bases, with 8 bases remaining between them. The CDR3 reads CASSPLITGELFF. The DNA for the CDR3 is TGCGCCAGCAGCCCACTTATCACCGGGGAGCTGTTTTTT.

The V and J genes are TRBV28 and TRBJ2-2, with D tentatively TRBD1 (6 bases). The CDR3 length is 14 residues. V lost 8 bases and J lost 6, with 16 bases in between. Looked up from germline, CDR1 is MDHEN and CDR2 is SYDVKM. Here the CDR3 DNA reads TGTGCCAGCGAACCAAACTACAGGGCCGGGGAGCTGTTTTTT. Residues: CASEPNYRAGELFF.

In this sample, this clonotype turned up many times. The chain combines TRBV4-3 with TRBJ2-1, with 12 bases lining up with TRBD2. The CDR3 is made up of 15 amino acids. The V gene's germline CDR1 is LGHNA and CDR2 YSLEER. V was pared by 4 bases and J by 6 bases, with 4 bases of the junction left unmatched. CDR3 sequence reads: CASSPLAGGRNEQFF. The CDR3 DNA follows: TGCGCCAGCAGCCCGCTAGCGGGGGGGCGCAATGAGCAGTTCTTC.

This clonotype was found a few times. Relative to the germline gene, one junction end is altered; a read error may explain this. The chain couples TRBV19 to TRBJ2-7; TRBD2 aligns across 7 bases. CDR3 length: 14 amino acids. CDR1 and CDR2 from the germline V gene are LNHDA and SQIVND (reference sequence). Written as DNA, the CDR3 is TGTGCCAGTAGTATAGAGGCGCGGGGGTACGGGCAGTACTTC. Protein product: CASSIEARGYGQYF.

V is TRBV7-9 and J is TRBJ2-3; D is perhaps TRBD2 (5 bases). The CDR3 sequence is 15 residues long. V was trimmed by 3 bases and J by 6 bases, leaving 16 bases between them. The germline CDR1 and CDR2 sequences are SEHNR and FQNEAQ (reference sequence). CDR3 in amino acids: CASSFPSYPEDTQYF. CDR3 in DNA: TGTGCCAGCAGCTTTCCTAGCTACCCGGAGGATACGCAGTATTTT.

Ten or more counts support this clonotype. The CDR3 reads CSARGGEPKNTEAFF. The CDR3 nucleotides read TGCAGTGCTAGAGGGGGCGAGCCCAAGAACACTGAAGCTTTCTTT. The chain carries TRBV20-1 and TRBJ1-1, with a weak D call TRBD1 (5 bases). The V gene's germline CDR1 is DFQATT and CDR2 SNEGSKA (reference sequence). Trimming took off 1 base at V and 1 base at J, with 13 bases between the two ends. The CDR3 contains 15 residues.

This chain uses TRBV10-2 with TRBJ2-1; 8 bases match TRBD1. The CDR3 spans 14 residues. The junction had 7 bases not matched to a gene; V was cut back by 6 bases and J by 6 bases. CDR1 WSHSY and CDR2 SAAADI come from the germline V gene. CDR3 nucleotide sequence: TGCGCCAGCAGGGGCACAGGGGGGCTCAATGAGCAGTTCTTC. This codes for CASRGTGGLNEQFF.

The chain has TRBV12-3 or TRBV12-4 and TRBJ1-1; D is undetermined. Trimming removed 3 bases at V and 6 bases at J, with 14 bases between. CDR3 size: 14 residues. CDR3 coding DNA: TGTGCCAGCAGTTTCCTGGGCTTAAATGCTGAAGCTTTCTTT. It specifies CASSFLGLNAEAFF.

The chain uses TRBV3-1 and TRBJ1-1, with D perhaps TRBD1 (5 bases). Germline V gives CDR1 LGHDT, CDR2 YNNKEL (reference sequence). This CDR3 contains 14 residues. The V end was cut by 4 bases, the J end by 3 bases, with 12 bases between. CDR3 sequence (DNA): TGTGCCAGCAGCCGCGGGACGGTGGACACTGAAGCTTTCTTT. Its protein product is CASSRGTVDTEAFF.

This chain connects TRBV3-1 to TRBJ2-4; D remains unclear. The CDR3 contains 13 residues. Germline V lookup: CDR1 LGHDT, CDR2 YNNKEL (reference sequence). The V end was cut by 1 base, the J end by 8 bases, with 9 bases between. CDR3 coding DNA: TGTGCCAGCAGCCAAGGGTACAGCGACATTCAGTACTTC. Translating gives CASSQGYSDIQYF.

This clonotype was counted between two and nine times. The chain links TRBV11-2 to TRBJ2-5, with 7 bases matching TRBD1. Trimming removed 5 bases from V and 7 bases from J; junction bases left unmatched: 10. There are 14 residues in the CDR3. Germline V gene data show CDR1 as SGHAT and CDR2 as FQNNGV. CDR3 region: CASSLQGVFRTQYF. In nucleotides, the CDR3 is TGTGCCAGCAGCCTCCAGGGGGTCTTCCGGACCCAGTACTTC.

The chain uses TRBV5-4 and TRBJ2-2; no firm D call. The CDR3 sequence is 14 residues long. V was trimmed by 2 bases and J by 4 bases, leaving 9 bases between them. The germline V gene encodes CDR1 SGHNT and CDR2 YYREEE (reference sequence). CDR3 nucleotides: TGTGCCAGCAGCTTCGATCTGTCCACCGGGGAGCTGTTTTTT. Translation: CASSFDLSTGELFF.

The chain combines TRBV12-3 or TRBV12-4 with TRBJ2-5; 12 positions match TRBD2. The CDR3 extends over 14 amino acids. Trimming at V came to 4 bases and at J to 3 bases, leaving 0 bases not matched to a gene. The CDR3 DNA follows: TGTGCCAGCAGTTGGACTAGCGGGGAAGAGACCCAGTACTTC. This gives the protein CASSWTSGEETQYF.

The V and J genes are TRBV7-2 and TRBJ2-2, with 7 bases matching TRBD1. With 3 bases clipped from V and 7 bases from J, the junction kept 14 bases outside the gene matches. CDR3 length: 17 amino acids. Germline loops: CDR1 SGHTA, CDR2 FQGNSA. CDR3 residues: CASSFYFPGGPGGELFF. As DNA, the CDR3 is TGTGCCAGCAGCTTCTATTTCCCAGGGGGACCGGGCGGGGAGCTGTTTTTT.

A few counts support this clonotype. One end of the junction varies from germline; a read error may be responsible. V is TRBV6-2 or TRBV6-3 and J is TRBJ2-4; no reliable D call. Germline values: CDR1 MNHEY, CDR2 SVGEGT. The CDR3 sequence is 11 residues long. The DNA for the CDR3 is TGTGCCAGCAGTTACCAAGTTCGCTACTTCTTC. It translates to CASSYQVRYFF.

The chain is built from TRBV29-1 and TRBJ2-1; 7 positions agree with TRBD2. The germline gives CDR1 SQVTM, CDR2 ANQGSEA. Germline trimming cut 7 bases from V and 6 bases from J; bases unmatched to any gene: 12. CDR3 size: 14 residues. CDR3 in DNA: TGCAGCGCCCCACTAGCGAGGTATCCCAATGAGCAGTTCTTC. Translation gives CSAPLARYPNEQFF.

This clonotype was counted between two and nine times. The genes are TRBV7-9 and TRBJ1-6; TRBD1 might be the D (5 bases). Deletions cut 3 bases from V and 9 bases from J, with 15 bases between. The CDR3 loop spans 15 amino acids. Germline V gene sequence: CDR1 SEHNR, CDR2 FQNEAQ (reference sequence). The CDR3 DNA follows: TGTGCCAGCAGCTTCGGGGCCTCTAGTGGTTCACCCCTCCACTTT. Protein product: CASSFGASSGSPLHF.

With respect to this clonotype: Its ends do not fully match the called genes, so a read error is possible. This chain joins TRBV12-3 or TRBV12-4 and TRBJ1-6; TRBD1 matches 9 bases. The CDR3 is made up of 12 amino acids. This chain's CDR3 is CASRSGTGTCSF. The CDR3 region has the DNA TGTGCCAGCAGATCGGGGACAGGGACTTGTAGCTTT.

Only a few counts were recorded for this clonotype. The genes are TRBV6-5 and TRBJ1-3; 7 positions agree with TRBD1. V lost 2 bases, J lost 2 bases, and 0 bases stayed unmatched. The CDR3 has 14 residues. Germline V gene lookup returns CDR1 MNHEY and CDR2 SVGAGI. This chain's CDR3 is CASSYTGAGNTIYF. The DNA of the CDR3 is TGTGCCAGCAGTTACACAGGGGCTGGAAACACCATATATTTT.

This rearrangement joins TRBV7-9 to TRBJ1-6; TRBD1 agrees at 9 bases. Germline V CDR1 and CDR2: SEHNR, FQNEAQ (reference sequence). CDR3 length: 15 residues. With V trimmed by 5 bases and J by 10 bases, 9 bases remained unmatched. The CDR3 region is CASSPSRDRASPLHF. CDR3 nucleotide sequence: TGTGCCAGCAGCCCGAGCCGGGACAGGGCCTCACCCCTCCACTTT.